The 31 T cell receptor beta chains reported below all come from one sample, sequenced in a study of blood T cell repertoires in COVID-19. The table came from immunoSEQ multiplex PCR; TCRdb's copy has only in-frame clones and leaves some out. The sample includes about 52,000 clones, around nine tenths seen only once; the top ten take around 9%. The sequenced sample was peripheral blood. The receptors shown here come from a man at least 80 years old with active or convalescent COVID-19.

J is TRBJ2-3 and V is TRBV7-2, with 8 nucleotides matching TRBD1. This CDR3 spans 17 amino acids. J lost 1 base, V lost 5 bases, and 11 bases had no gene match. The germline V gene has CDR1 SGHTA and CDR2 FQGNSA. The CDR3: CASSPRTGNDRTDTQYF. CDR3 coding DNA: TGTGCCAGCAGCCCGAGGACAGGGAACGACCGCACAGATACGCAGTATTTT. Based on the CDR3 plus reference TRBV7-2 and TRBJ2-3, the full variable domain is GAGVSQSPSNKVTEKGKDVELRCDPISGHTALYWYRQSLGQGLEFLIYFQGNSAPDKSGLPSDRFSAERTGGSVSTLTIQRTQQEDSAVYLCASSPRTGNDRTDTQYFGPGTRLTVL.

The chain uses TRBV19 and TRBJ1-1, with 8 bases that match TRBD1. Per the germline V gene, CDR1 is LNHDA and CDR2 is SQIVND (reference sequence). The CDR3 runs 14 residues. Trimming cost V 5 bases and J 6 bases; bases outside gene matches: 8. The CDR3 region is CASSSQRDRSEAFF. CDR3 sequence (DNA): TGTGCCAGTAGTTCTCAGAGGGACAGGTCTGAAGCTTTCTTT.

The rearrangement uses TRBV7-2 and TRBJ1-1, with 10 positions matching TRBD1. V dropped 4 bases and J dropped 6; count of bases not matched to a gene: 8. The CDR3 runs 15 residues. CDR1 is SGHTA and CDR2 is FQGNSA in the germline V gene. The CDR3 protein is CASSSMTGGDAEAFF. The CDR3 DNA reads TGTGCCAGCAGCTCGATGACAGGGGGCGATGCTGAAGCTTTCTTT.

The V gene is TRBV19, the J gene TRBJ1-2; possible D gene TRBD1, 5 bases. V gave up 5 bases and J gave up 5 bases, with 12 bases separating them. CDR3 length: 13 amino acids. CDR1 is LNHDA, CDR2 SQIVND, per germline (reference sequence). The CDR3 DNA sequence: TGTGCCAGTAGTCGTCCGGGGGGGTATGGCTACACCTTC. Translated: CASSRPGGYGYTF.

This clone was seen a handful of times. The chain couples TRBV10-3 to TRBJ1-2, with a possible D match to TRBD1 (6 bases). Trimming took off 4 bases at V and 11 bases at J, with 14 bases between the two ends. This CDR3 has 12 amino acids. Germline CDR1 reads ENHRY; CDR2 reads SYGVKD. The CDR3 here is CAISGRQESYTF. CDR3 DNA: TGTGCCATCAGTGGGAGACAGGAGTCGTACACCTTC.

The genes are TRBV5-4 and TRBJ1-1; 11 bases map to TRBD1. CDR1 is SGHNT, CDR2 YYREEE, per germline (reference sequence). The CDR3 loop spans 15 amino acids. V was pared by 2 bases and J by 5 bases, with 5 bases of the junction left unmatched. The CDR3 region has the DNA TGTGCCAGCAGCTTCCGGACAGGGGGCAAAACTGAAGCTTTCTTT. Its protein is CASSFRTGGKTEAFF.

The chain's CDR3 is CASSKELGDTFVGSPLHF. The DNA of the CDR3 is TGTGCCAGCAGCAAAGAGTTGGGGGACACCTTTGTTGGTTCACCCCTCCACTTT. V gene TRBV21-1 combines with J gene TRBJ1-6; the table calls TRBD1, which could not be checked here. TRBV21-1 is classified as a pseudogene. The CDR3 has 18 amino acids.

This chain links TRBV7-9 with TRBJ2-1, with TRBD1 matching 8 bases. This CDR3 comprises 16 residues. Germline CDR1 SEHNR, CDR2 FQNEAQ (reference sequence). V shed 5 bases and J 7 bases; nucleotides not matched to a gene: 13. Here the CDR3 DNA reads TGTGCCAGCAGCCCGCTGGACAGGGCCACCGTGAATGAGCAGTTCTTC. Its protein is CASSPLDRATVNEQFF.

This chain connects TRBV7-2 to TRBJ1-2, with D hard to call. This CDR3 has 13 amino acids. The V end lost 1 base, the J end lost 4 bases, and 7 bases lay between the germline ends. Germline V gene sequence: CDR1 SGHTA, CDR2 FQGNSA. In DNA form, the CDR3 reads TGTGCCAGCAGCTTAGGCACAGCCTATGGCTACACCTTC. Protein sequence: CASSLGTAYGYTF.

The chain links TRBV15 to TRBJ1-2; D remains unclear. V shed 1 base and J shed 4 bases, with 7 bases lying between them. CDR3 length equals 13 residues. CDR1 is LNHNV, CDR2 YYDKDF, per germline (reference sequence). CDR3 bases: TGTGCCACCAGCAGAGCAAACAGCTATGGCTACACCTTC. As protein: CATSRANSYGYTF.

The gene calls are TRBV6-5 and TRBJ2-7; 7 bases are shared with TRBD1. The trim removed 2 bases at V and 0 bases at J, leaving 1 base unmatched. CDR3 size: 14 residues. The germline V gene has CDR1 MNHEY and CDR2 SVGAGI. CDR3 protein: CASSYGQVSYEQYF. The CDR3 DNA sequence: TGTGCCAGCAGTTACGGACAGGTCTCCTACGAGCAGTACTTC.

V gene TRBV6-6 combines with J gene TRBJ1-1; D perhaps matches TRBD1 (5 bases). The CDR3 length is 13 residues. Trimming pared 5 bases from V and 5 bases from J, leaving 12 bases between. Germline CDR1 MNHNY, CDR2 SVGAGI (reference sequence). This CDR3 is CASSDPRETEAFF. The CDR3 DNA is TGTGCCAGCAGTGATCCCAGGGAAACTGAAGCTTTCTTT.

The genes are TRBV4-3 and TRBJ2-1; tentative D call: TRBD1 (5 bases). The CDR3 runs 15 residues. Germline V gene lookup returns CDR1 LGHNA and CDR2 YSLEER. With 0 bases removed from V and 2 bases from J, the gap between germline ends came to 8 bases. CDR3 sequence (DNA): TGCGCCAGCAGCCAAGATGACAGTACCTACAATGAGCAGTTCTTC. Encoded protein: CASSQDDSTYNEQFF.

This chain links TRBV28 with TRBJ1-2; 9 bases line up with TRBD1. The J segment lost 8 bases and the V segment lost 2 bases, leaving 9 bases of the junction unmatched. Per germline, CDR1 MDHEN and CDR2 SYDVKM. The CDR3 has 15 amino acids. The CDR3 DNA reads TGTGCCAGCAGTTTAGCTAACAGGGGGCTGGGAGGCTACACCTTC. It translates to CASSLANRGLGGYTF.

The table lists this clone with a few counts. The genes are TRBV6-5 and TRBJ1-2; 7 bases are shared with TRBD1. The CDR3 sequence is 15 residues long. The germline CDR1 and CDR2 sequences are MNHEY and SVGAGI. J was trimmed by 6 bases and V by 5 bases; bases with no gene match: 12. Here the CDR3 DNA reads TGTGCCAGCAGTCAGAGACAGGGCTTACCTGATGGCTACACCTTC. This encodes CASSQRQGLPDGYTF.

The DNA for the CDR3 is TGCGCCAGCAGCCAACCCTCAGGGGGAACAGAGACCCAGTACTTC. Amino acids: CASSQPSGGTETQYF. V gene TRBV4-1 combines with J gene TRBJ2-5; 7 bases are shared with TRBD1. This CDR3 comprises 15 residues. CDR1 and CDR2 from the germline V gene are MGHRA and YSYEKL. The trim removed 2 bases at V and 4 bases at J, leaving 7 bases unmatched.

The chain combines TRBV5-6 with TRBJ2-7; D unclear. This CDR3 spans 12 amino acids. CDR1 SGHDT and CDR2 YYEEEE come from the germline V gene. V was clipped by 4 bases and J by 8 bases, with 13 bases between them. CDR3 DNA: TGTGCCAGCAGCCCGCTAGGCGCTCAGCAGTACTTC. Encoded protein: CASSPLGAQQYF.

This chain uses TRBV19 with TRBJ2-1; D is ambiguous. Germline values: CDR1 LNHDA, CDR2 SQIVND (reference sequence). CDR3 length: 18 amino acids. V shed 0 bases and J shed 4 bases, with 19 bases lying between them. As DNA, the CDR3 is TGTGCCAGTAGTATAGATCTCGGTCGGAGTGGTCCTTACAATGAGCAGTTCTTC. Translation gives CASSIDLGRSGPYNEQFF.

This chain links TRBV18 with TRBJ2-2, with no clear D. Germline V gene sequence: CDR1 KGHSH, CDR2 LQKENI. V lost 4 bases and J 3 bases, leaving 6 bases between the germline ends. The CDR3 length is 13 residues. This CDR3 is CASSLEDTGELFF. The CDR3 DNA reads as TGTGCCAGCTCACTAGAGGACACCGGGGAGCTGTTTTTT. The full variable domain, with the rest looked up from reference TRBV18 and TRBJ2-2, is NAGVMQNPRHLVRRRGQEARLRCSPMKGHSHVYWYRQLPEEGLKFMVYLQKENIIDESGMPKERFSAEFPKEGPSILRIQQVVRGDSAAYFCASSLEDTGELFFGEGSRLTVL.

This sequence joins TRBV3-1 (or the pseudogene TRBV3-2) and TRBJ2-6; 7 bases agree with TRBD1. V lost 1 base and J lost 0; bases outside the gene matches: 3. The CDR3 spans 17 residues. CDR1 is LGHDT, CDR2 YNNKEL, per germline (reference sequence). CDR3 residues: CASSQGTGASGANVLTF. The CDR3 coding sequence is TGTGCCAGCAGCCAAGGAACAGGGGCCTCTGGGGCCAACGTCCTGACTTTC.

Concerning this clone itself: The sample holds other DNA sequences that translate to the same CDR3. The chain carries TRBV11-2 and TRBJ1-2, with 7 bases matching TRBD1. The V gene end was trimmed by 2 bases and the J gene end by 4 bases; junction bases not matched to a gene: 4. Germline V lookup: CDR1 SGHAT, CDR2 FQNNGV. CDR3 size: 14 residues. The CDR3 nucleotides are TGTGCCAGCAGCTTATCAGGGGGTGGCTATGGCTACACCTTC. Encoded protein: CASSLSGGGYGYTF.

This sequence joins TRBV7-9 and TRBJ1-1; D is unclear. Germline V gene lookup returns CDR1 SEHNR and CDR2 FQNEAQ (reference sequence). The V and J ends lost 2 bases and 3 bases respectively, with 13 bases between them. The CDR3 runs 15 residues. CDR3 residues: CASSLPWGGDTEAFF. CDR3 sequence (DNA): TGTGCCAGCAGCTTACCTTGGGGAGGCGACACTGAAGCTTTCTTT.

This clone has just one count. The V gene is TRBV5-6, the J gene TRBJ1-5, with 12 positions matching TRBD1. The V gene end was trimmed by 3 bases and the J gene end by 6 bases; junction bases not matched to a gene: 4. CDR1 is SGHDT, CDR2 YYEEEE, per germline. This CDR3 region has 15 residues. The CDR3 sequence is CASSWGQGAGQPQHF. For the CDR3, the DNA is TGTGCCAGCAGCTGGGGACAGGGGGCTGGTCAGCCCCAGCATTTT.

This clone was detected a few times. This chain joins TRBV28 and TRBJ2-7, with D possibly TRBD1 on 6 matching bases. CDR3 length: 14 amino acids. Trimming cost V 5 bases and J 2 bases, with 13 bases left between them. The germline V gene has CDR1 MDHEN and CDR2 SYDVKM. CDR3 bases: TGTGCCAGCAGTCCAATCACAGGGACCTACGAGCAGTACTTC. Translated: CASSPITGTYEQYF.

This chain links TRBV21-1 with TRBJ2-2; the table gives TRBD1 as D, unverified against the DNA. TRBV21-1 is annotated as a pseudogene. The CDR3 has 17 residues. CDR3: CASSTRVSRMNTGELFF. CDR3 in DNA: TGTGCCAGCAGCACCAGGGTGTCGAGGATGAACACCGGGGAGCTGTTTTTT.

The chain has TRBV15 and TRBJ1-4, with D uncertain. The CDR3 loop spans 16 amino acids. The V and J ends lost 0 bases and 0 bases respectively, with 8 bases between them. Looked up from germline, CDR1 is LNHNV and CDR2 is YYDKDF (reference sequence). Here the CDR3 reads CATSRDKTATNEKLFF. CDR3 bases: TGTGCCACCAGCAGAGATAAAACTGCAACTAATGAAAAACTGTTTTTT.

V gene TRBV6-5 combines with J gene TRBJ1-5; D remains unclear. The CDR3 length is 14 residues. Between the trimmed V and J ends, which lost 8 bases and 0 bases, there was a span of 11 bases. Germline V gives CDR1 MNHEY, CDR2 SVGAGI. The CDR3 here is CASCFGSSNQPQHF. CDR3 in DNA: TGTGCCAGCTGTTTCGGGAGTAGCAATCAGCCCCAGCATTTT.

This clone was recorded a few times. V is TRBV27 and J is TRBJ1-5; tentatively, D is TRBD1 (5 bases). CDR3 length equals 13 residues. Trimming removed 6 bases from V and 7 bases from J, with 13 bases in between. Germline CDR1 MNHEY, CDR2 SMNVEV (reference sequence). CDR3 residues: CASSQGRGQPQHF. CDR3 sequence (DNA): TGTGCCAGCAGCCAAGGGCGGGGGCAGCCCCAGCATTTT.

The CDR3 loop reads CASSDNPSGGFSTDTQYF. CDR3 DNA sequence: TGCGCCAGCAGCGATAACCCTAGCGGGGGTTTTAGCACAGATACGCAGTATTTT. V is TRBV5-1 and J is TRBJ2-3; 10 nucleotides line up with TRBD2. Germline lookup yields CDR1 SGHRS and CDR2 YFSETQ. The CDR3 sequence is 18 residues long. V lost 4 bases and J lost 0; bases outside the gene matches: 11.

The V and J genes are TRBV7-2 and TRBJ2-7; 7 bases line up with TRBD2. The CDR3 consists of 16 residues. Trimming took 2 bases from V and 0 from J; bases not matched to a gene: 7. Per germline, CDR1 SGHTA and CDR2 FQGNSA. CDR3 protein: CASSLLVWTSSYEQYF. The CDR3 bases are TGTGCCAGCAGCTTATTGGTTTGGACTAGCTCCTACGAGCAGTACTTC.

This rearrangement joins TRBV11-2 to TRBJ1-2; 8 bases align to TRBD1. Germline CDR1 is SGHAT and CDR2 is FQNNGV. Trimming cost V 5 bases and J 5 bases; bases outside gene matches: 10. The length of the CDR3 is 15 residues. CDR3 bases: TGTGCCAGCAGCACGCGGACAGGGCTGGCTTATGGCTACACCTTC. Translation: CASSTRTGLAYGYTF.